Here is one TCR beta chain with its context. The CDR3 consists of 12 residues. Germline V gene sequence: CDR1 ENHRY, CDR2 SYGVKD. V shed 10 bases and J shed 1 base, with 10 bases lying between them. Sequencing was performed with immunoSEQ multiplex PCR; in TCRdb, only in-frame clones are kept and a portion is missing. The table has 85,000 to 100,000 clones, around 81% seen once; the top ten hold 8.7%. This sample was taken from a study of blood T cell repertoires in COVID-19. Source material: peripheral blood. V gene TRBV10-3 combines with J gene TRBJ2-5, with D possibly being TRBD1 (6 bases). The receptor's source is a man between 50 and 59 years old who had recovered from COVID-19. The CDR3 is CATTRGQETQYF. In DNA form, the CDR3 reads TGTGCCACCACCAGGGGCCAAGAGACCCAGTACTTC.